Listed here is a single TCR beta chain. Its antigen is still unknown. This specimen includes other DNA sequences encoding the same CDR3. This sample is drawn from a study of shared clonotypes between healthy human individuals. General study results and limits: Depth was large, yet rarefaction showed that sorted-subset sequencing was incomplete. Only a few donors were included, so the genetic and exposure-history diversity represented was limited.

Using immunoSEQ multiplex PCR, the repertoire was profiled, and TCRdb retains in-frame clones only, with some absent. The profile shows approximately 2,000,000 clones, just under 95% of them singletons. The CDR3 consists of 13 residues. V was trimmed by 1 base and J by 6 bases, leaving 9 bases between them. Germline V CDR1 and CDR2: LNHDA, SQIVND (reference sequence). Naive CD8 populations comprised CD45RO-negative cells positively selected for CCR7, excluding terminally differentiated effector memory CD45RA+ cells. The clonotype comes from a man younger than 35 in good health. Some clones in this sample may be carry-over from other donors' samples. The V call is TRBV19, the J call TRBJ1-1; D is unclear. The sample comprised naive CD8+ T cells from PBMCs. The CDR3 region is CASSIGEGAEAFF. The CDR3 nucleotides are TGTGCCAGTAGTATAGGTGAAGGAGCTGAAGCTTTCTTT.